This T cell receptor (beta chain) is from a study of blood T cell repertoires in COVID-19. Germline trimming cut 1 base from V and 7 bases from J; bases unmatched to any gene: 3. This CDR3 is built from 13 residues. The V gene's germline CDR1 is SGHDT and CDR2 YYEEEE. Method: immunoSEQ multiplex PCR; TCRdb's copy keeps in-frame clones and lacks some. The sample includes approximately 140,000 clones, about 80% of them seen just once. The receptor's source is a man between 65 and 85 years old with acute or convalescent COVID-19. Sequencing used peripheral blood. The rearrangement links TRBV5-6 to TRBJ2-3; TRBD1 matches at 7 bases. This CDR3 is CASSLTGVNTQYF. The CDR3, as DNA: TGTGCCAGCAGCTTGACAGGGGTAAATACGCAGTATTTT.